Described below is a single TCR beta chain sequence and its context. The sample comes from a study of beta chain features in type 1 diabetes. Germline V lookup: CDR1 GTSNPN, CDR2 SVGIG (reference sequence). The V and J ends lost 3 bases and 2 bases respectively, with 8 bases between them. This CDR3 comprises 13 residues. As every portion of the isolated RNA was reverse transcribed, the sequencing read expressed TCRB transcripts. The method was immunoSEQ multiplex PCR; TCRdb's version includes in-frame clones alone and lacks a portion of them. The table has roughly 150,000 clones, approximately 8.4% seen once; the top ten hold over 2%. Per donor, one heparinised blood draw averaged roughly 110 mL.

The TCR sequence derives from a young woman in good health. V is TRBV30 and J is TRBJ1-3; D is possibly TRBD1 (5 bases). Sequenced: central memory CD4+ T cells from blood. The CDR3 nucleotides are TGTGCCTGGAGACAGACAGCTGGAAACACCATATATTTT. Protein: CAWRQTAGNTIYF.